These 32 T cell receptor beta chains were all obtained from the same sample, sequenced in a study of beta chain features in type 1 diabetes. The antigens of these receptors remain unknown. Findings and limits, study-wide: Moderately but significantly shorter TCRB CDR3s were found in Type 1 diabetes patients in all four CD4+ subsets.

Expressed TCRB transcripts were sequenced because the entire RNA isolate underwent reverse transcription. Profiling relied on immunoSEQ multiplex PCR, and the TCRdb table lists in-frame clones only, not all of them. The sample shows about 300,000 clones, about 13% of them seen only once. The sequencing input was naive CD4+ T cells from blood. The source is a woman younger than 30 with type 1 diabetes.

The rearrangement joins TRBV5-1 to TRBJ2-1; 15 bases line up with TRBD2. This CDR3 has 19 amino acids. The germline CDR1 and CDR2 sequences are SGHRS and YFSETQ. After removal of 4 bases from V and 1 base from J, the junction contained 9 bases not matched to a gene. The CDR3 DNA follows: TGCGCCAGCAGCCCCGGACTAGCGGGAGGGCCCCCATCCTACAATGAGCAGTTCTTC. Translating it yields CASSPGLAGGPPSYNEQFF.

This clone turned up a few times. The germline gene is not matched at one end of the junction; a read error may be the cause. The CDR3 bases are TGTGCCAGCAGTTTAGGGCAGGGGAGTAGCGGGGGCCGGCTCTTC. It specifies CASSLGQGSSGGRLF. The chain recombines TRBV28 with TRBJ2-1; TRBD2 matches 9 bases. The CDR3 sequence is 15 residues long. Germline assignment: CDR1 MDHEN and CDR2 SYDVKM.

This chain connects TRBV5-1 to TRBJ1-5, with D maybe TRBD1 (5 bases). Trimming left V 5 bases short and J 4 bases short, with 13 bases between. The CDR3 loop spans 14 amino acids. From germline, CDR1 is SGHRS and CDR2 YFSETQ. The CDR3 region is CASSMGQANQPQHF. The CDR3 coding sequence is TGCGCCAGCAGTATGGGGCAGGCTAATCAGCCCCAGCATTTT.

The rearrangement links TRBV5-1 to TRBJ1-2, with 7 bases matching TRBD1. Germline values: CDR1 SGHRS, CDR2 YFSETQ. CDR3 length equals 16 residues. The J segment lost 8 bases and the V segment lost 4 bases, leaving 17 bases of the junction unmatched. Here the CDR3 reads CASSLGDSPTLAGYTF. The CDR3 DNA follows: TGCGCCAGCAGCCTAGGGGACAGCCCCACTCTGGCGGGCTACACCTTC.

This clone showed up just a few times. The chain joins TRBV6-5 to TRBJ2-5, with 9 positions matching TRBD1. The CDR3 sequence is 16 residues long. V lost 1 base, J lost 6 bases, and 9 bases stayed unmatched. Germline V gene sequence: CDR1 MNHEY, CDR2 SVGAGI. The CDR3 nucleotides read TGTGCCAGCAGTTACTTAGGCCTAACAGGGGGCCAGACCCAGTACTTC. Translated, it gives CASSYLGLTGGQTQYF.

This clone turned up a few times. The V gene is TRBV30, the J gene TRBJ2-5; possibly TRBD1 for D (6 bases). This CDR3 is 17 amino acids long. Trimming pared 2 bases from V and 1 base from J, leaving 20 bases between. Germline CDR1 reads GTSNPN; CDR2 reads SVGIG (reference sequence). CDR3 DNA: TGTGCCTGGAGTCACATAAGCGCCGGCAGGGGCCAAGAGACCCAGTACTTC. Encoded protein: CAWSHISAGRGQETQYF. Complete variable domain (other parts from reference TRBV30 and TRBJ2-5): SQTIHQWPATLVQPVGSPLSLECTVEGTSNPNLYWYRQAAGRGLQLLFYSVGIGQISSEVPQNLSASRPQDRQFILSSKKLLLSDSGFYLCAWSHISAGRGQETQYFGPGTRLLVL.

V and J are TRBV5-1 and TRBJ1-2; TRBD1 might be the D (5 bases). Germline V gene sequence: CDR1 SGHRS, CDR2 YFSETQ. V lost 2 bases, J lost 1 base, and 12 bases lay in between. This CDR3 comprises 15 residues. The CDR3 loop reads CASSFSGTDNYGYTF. The CDR3 coding sequence is TGCGCCAGCAGCTTTAGCGGGACGGATAACTATGGCTACACCTTC.

Note on this clone: The identical CDR3 is also encoded by other nucleotide sequences in the sample. The chain employs TRBV18 and TRBJ2-7; 11 bases map to TRBD1. V was pared by 4 bases and J by 1 base, with 3 bases of the junction left unmatched. Germline CDR1 is KGHSH and CDR2 is LQKENI. CDR3 length equals 15 residues. CDR3 protein: CASSLGQGASYEQYV. CDR3 bases: TGTGCCAGCTCACTCGGACAGGGGGCGTCCTACGAGCAGTACGTC.

The chain employs TRBV18 and TRBJ2-5; 11 nucleotides match TRBD1. The V segment lost 6 bases and the J segment 11 bases; nucleotides outside the gene matches: 8. The germline CDR1 and CDR2 sequences are KGHSH and LQKENI. The length of the CDR3 is 13 residues. The CDR3 spells CASSTGTGGPQYF. DNA for the CDR3: TGTGCCAGCTCTACCGGGACAGGGGGGCCACAGTACTTC. Combining the CDR3 with reference TRBV18 and TRBJ2-5 gives the whole variable domain NAGVMQNPRHLVRRRGQEARLRCSPMKGHSHVYWYRQLPEEGLKFMVYLQKENIIDESGMPKERFSAEFPKEGPSILRIQQVVRGDSAAYFCASSTGTGGPQYFGPGTRLLVL.

This clone was detected a few times. The chain couples TRBV7-2 to TRBJ2-5; 11 bases are a match to TRBD2. CDR3 size: 15 residues. Germline V gene sequence: CDR1 SGHTA, CDR2 FQGNSA. V dropped 8 bases and J dropped 5; count of bases not matched to a gene: 10. In nucleotides, the CDR3 is TGTGCCAGCGGATTTAGCGGGAGGGTCTTGGAGACCCAGTACTTC. Translated, it gives CASGFSGRVLETQYF.

In nucleotides, the CDR3 is TGCGCCAGCAGCTTGGCCTCCGCGGAGACCCAGTACTTC. As protein: CASSLASAETQYF. The chain links TRBV5-1 to TRBJ2-5; no clear D. Looked up from germline, CDR1 is SGHRS and CDR2 is YFSETQ. The CDR3 extends over 13 amino acids. V lost 0 bases and J lost 5, with 8 bases in between.

This clone has only a few counts. This chain links TRBV30 with TRBJ2-1, with a tentative D call TRBD2 (6 bases). V gave up 1 base and J gave up 0 bases, with 10 bases separating them. Germline V CDR1 and CDR2: GTSNPN, SVGIG (reference sequence). This CDR3 is 15 amino acids long. The CDR3 bases are TGTGCCTGGAGTGAAGGGCGGGGCTCCTACAATGAGCAGTTCTTC. This gives the protein CAWSEGRGSYNEQFF.

CDR3 coding DNA: TGCGCCAGCAGTGGGGGTAGCGGACTCTCCTACAATGAGCAGTTCTTC. Protein product: CASSGGSGLSYNEQFF. V usage is TRBV4-3 and J usage is TRBJ2-1; D perhaps matches TRBD2 (6 bases). From germline, CDR1 is LGHNA and CDR2 YSLEER. The length of the CDR3 is 16 residues. Between the trimmed V and J ends, which lost 6 bases and 0 bases, there was a span of 15 bases.

This clone was seen only once. The genes are TRBV30 and TRBJ1-5; the match to TRBD1 covers 7 bases. This CDR3 is built from 14 residues. The germline V gene has CDR1 GTSNPN and CDR2 SVGIG (reference sequence). With V trimmed by 2 bases and J by 6 bases, 7 bases remained unmatched. Here the CDR3 reads CAWSKTGNGQPQHF. Here the CDR3 DNA reads TGTGCCTGGAGTAAGACAGGGAATGGTCAGCCCCAGCATTTT.

This CDR3 is CASSYQRDRAYEQYF. The CDR3 bases are TGTGCCAGCAGTTACCAGCGGGACAGGGCCTACGAGCAGTACTTC. The gene calls are TRBV6-6 and TRBJ2-7; 9 nucleotides match TRBD1. Per the germline V gene, CDR1 is MNHNY and CDR2 is SVGAGI (reference sequence). Trimming removed 2 bases from V and 2 bases from J; junction bases left unmatched: 4. The CDR3 runs 15 residues.

This clone was observed a few times. The chain links TRBV29-1 to TRBJ1-1; D is perhaps TRBD1 (5 bases). Germline values: CDR1 SQVTM, CDR2 ANQGSEA. The V gene lost 4 bases and the J gene lost 2 bases, with 14 bases spanning the gap. The CDR3 totals 14 residues. CDR3 in DNA: TGCAGCGTTGCAGCAGGGCAACCTAACACTGAAGCTTTCTTT. Translated, it gives CSVAAGQPNTEAFF. Full variable domain (rest looked up from reference TRBV29-1 and TRBJ1-1): SAVISQKPSRDICQRGTSLTIQCQVDSQVTMMFWYRQQPGQSLTLIATANQGSEATYESGFVIDKFPISRPNLTFSTLTVSNMSPEDSSIYLCSVAAGQPNTEAFFGQGTRLTVV.

A few counts support this clone. V is TRBV5-4 and J is TRBJ1-4; D gene ambiguous. The CDR3 has 13 residues. Germline V gene data show CDR1 as SGHNT and CDR2 as YYREEE (reference sequence). Trimming shortened V by 7 bases and J by 6 bases, and 13 bases separated the two germline ends. CDR3 in amino acids: CASQQSGYEKLFF. The CDR3 DNA reads TGTGCCAGCCAACAGAGCGGGTATGAAAAACTGTTTTTT.

The rearrangement joins TRBV27 to TRBJ1-1; D may be TRBD1 (6 bases). The CDR3 is made up of 13 amino acids. V lost 4 bases and J 6 bases, leaving 12 bases between the germline ends. CDR1 is MNHEY and CDR2 is SMNVEV in the germline V gene (reference sequence). CDR3 in amino acids: CASSSSGAAEAFF. As DNA, the CDR3 is TGTGCCAGCAGTTCCTCAGGGGCGGCTGAAGCTTTCTTT.

This clone has only a few counts. The chain is built from TRBV5-6 and TRBJ1-5, with 9 bases matching TRBD1. Germline CDR1 reads SGHDT; CDR2 reads YYEEEE. CDR3 length equals 16 residues. Germline trimming cut 2 bases from V and 4 bases from J; bases unmatched to any gene: 7. The CDR3 bases are TGTGCCAGCAGCTTAGGGACAGGGTGGAAAAATCAGCCCCAGCATTTT. It specifies CASSLGTGWKNQPQHF.

This clone came up once. The gene calls are TRBV19 and TRBJ2-3; the match to TRBD1 covers 8 bases. CDR1 and CDR2 from the germline V gene are LNHDA and SQIVND (reference sequence). The CDR3 contains 15 residues. Trimming cost V 4 bases and J 6 bases; bases outside gene matches: 9. The CDR3 coding sequence is TGTGCCAGTAGTAAGGGCAGGGGGCAGGTCGATACGCAGTATTTT. Translated: CASSKGRGQVDTQYF.

This clone has only a few counts. The rearrangement links TRBV7-9 to TRBJ2-1; 13 positions match TRBD2. CDR3 length: 15 residues. J lost 7 bases, V lost 7 bases, and 7 bases had no gene match. Per the germline V gene, CDR1 is SEHNR and CDR2 is FQNEAQ (reference sequence). For the CDR3, the DNA is TGTGCCAGCACCGAACTAGCGGGAGGGGGAAATGAGCAGTTCTTC. It is translated as CASTELAGGGNEQFF.

The chain is built from TRBV11-2 and TRBJ1-1; D is uncertain. Trimming removed 3 bases from V and 0 bases from J, with 2 bases in between. The CDR3 consists of 12 residues. Per germline, CDR1 SGHAT and CDR2 FQNNGV. CDR3 sequence (DNA): TGTGCCAGCAGCTTCATGAACACTGAAGCTTTCTTT. This codes for CASSFMNTEAFF.

About this clone: Other DNA sequences in this specimen translate into the identical CDR3. This rearrangement joins TRBV30 to TRBJ1-5, with D uncertain. The CDR3 runs to 13 residues. Trimming took off 0 bases at V and 7 bases at J, with 10 bases between the two ends. Germline assignment: CDR1 GTSNPN and CDR2 SVGIG (reference sequence). The CDR3 bases are TGTGCCTGGAGTGTACGGGGTGACCAGCCCCAGCATTTT. Translation gives CAWSVRGDQPQHF.

This chain uses TRBV9 with TRBJ2-3; 8 nucleotides align to TRBD2. Losses at the gene ends were 3 bases for V and 1 base for J; bases not matched to a gene: 4. CDR1 is SGDLS, CDR2 YYNGEE, per germline. The CDR3 consists of 15 residues. CDR3 region: CASSARAGGTDTQYF. CDR3 coding DNA: TGTGCCAGCAGCGCCAGAGCGGGGGGCACAGATACGCAGTATTTT.

This clone showed up just a few times. This chain links TRBV9 with TRBJ2-7, with TRBD2 as a possible D gene (5 bases). Germline assignment: CDR1 SGDLS and CDR2 YYNGEE. This CDR3 region has 13 residues. The ends were cut back, 2 bases at V and 5 bases at J, with 11 bases in the middle. CDR3 in DNA: TGTGCCAGCAGCGTGAACCCCGGGGACGAGCAGTACTTC. This gives the protein CASSVNPGDEQYF.

The sample holds a few counts of this clone. The CDR3 here is CASSFEQAYYGYTF. The CDR3 region has the DNA TGTGCCAGCAGCTTCGAACAGGCTTACTATGGCTACACCTTC. The chain links TRBV7-9 to TRBJ1-2, with a possible D match to TRBD1 (5 bases). The CDR3 has 14 residues. Per the germline V gene, CDR1 is SEHNR and CDR2 is FQNEAQ (reference sequence). The ends were cut back, 3 bases at V and 3 bases at J, with 11 bases in the middle. Full variable domain (rest looked up from reference TRBV7-9 and TRBJ1-2): DTGVSQNPRHKITKRGQNVTFRCDPISEHNRLYWYRQTLGQGPEFLTYFQNEAQLEKSRLLSDRFSAERPKGSFSTLEIQRTEQGDSAMYLCASSFEQAYYGYTFGSGTRLTVV.

The CDR3 reads CAWSRGFDEKLFF. Written as DNA, the CDR3 is TGTGCCTGGAGTAGAGGTTTTGATGAAAAACTGTTTTTT. J is TRBJ1-4 and V is TRBV30, with D unclear. V was clipped by 2 bases and J by 6 bases, with 10 bases between them. The CDR3 length is 13 residues. Germline lookup yields CDR1 GTSNPN and CDR2 SVGIG (reference sequence).

The V and J genes are TRBV7-6 and TRBJ2-7, with D unclear. V dropped 7 bases and J dropped 3 bases, with 7 bases sitting between them. The CDR3 consists of 11 residues. From germline, CDR1 is SGHVS and CDR2 FNYEAQ. This chain's CDR3 is CASTFHYEQYF. The CDR3 DNA reads as TGTGCCAGCACCTTTCACTACGAGCAGTACTTC.

In its sample, this clone was seen a few times. V and J are TRBV27 and TRBJ2-7, with 9 bases aligning to TRBD2. CDR1 MNHEY and CDR2 SMNVEV come from the germline V gene (reference sequence). Unmatched junction bases numbered 16, after V lost 8 bases and J lost 2 bases. CDR3 length: 17 residues. CDR3 coding DNA: TGTGCCAGCCGACTCAAATTCCGGACTAGCGAAACCTACGAGCAGTACTTC. Its translation: CASRLKFRTSETYEQYF.

The chain has TRBV27 and TRBJ1-2; D call uncertain. Germline CDR1 reads MNHEY; CDR2 reads SMNVEV (reference sequence). V lost 2 bases and J lost 4, with 17 bases in between. There are 16 residues in the CDR3. The CDR3 protein is CASSLRPSAYPYGYTF. DNA of the CDR3: TGTGCCAGCAGTTTACGCCCCAGCGCCTACCCCTATGGCTACACCTTC.

A few counts support this clone. The gene calls are TRBV10-2 and TRBJ1-5; possible D gene TRBD1, 6 bases. V gave up 10 bases and J gave up 4 bases, with 11 bases separating them. There are 12 residues in the CDR3. From germline, CDR1 is WSHSY and CDR2 SAAADI. This CDR3 is CATGTLNQPQHF. The CDR3 nucleotides read TGCGCCACTGGGACATTGAATCAGCCCCAGCATTTT.

The CDR3 reads CASSYSSGRARFF. CDR3 nucleotides: TGTGCCAGCAGTTACAGTAGCGGGAGGGCCAGGTTCTTC. The chain has TRBV6-6 and TRBJ2-1; 11 bases map to TRBD2. With 2 bases clipped from V and 15 bases from J, the junction kept 6 bases outside the gene matches. Per germline, CDR1 MNHNY and CDR2 SVGAGI (reference sequence). The CDR3 is made up of 13 amino acids.